This T cell receptor (beta chain) was documented in a study of cytomegalovirus exposure and HLA in healthy donors. Study conclusions and caveats: Follow-up analysis seemed to connect common viral pathogens with several of the most significant clusters identified.

V lost 0 bases and J lost 3; bases outside the gene matches: 2. The CDR3 spans 15 residues. The germline V gene has CDR1 SGDLS and CDR2 YYNGEE. On this clone itself: What it recognizes is unknown.

Primers: 60 Vbeta forward and 13 Jbeta reverse. The assay was immunoSEQ multiplex PCR, and TCRdb's table has in-frame clones only and misses some. The table has about 160,000 clones, around 76% seen once. V is TRBV9 and J is TRBJ1-5, with 8 bases aligning to TRBD1. Sequencing was done on a sample of PBMCs. The receptor comes from a woman aged 35 to 49 in good health and CMV-seronegative. Written as DNA, the CDR3 is TGTGCCAGCAGCGTAGGGGACAGGACCAATCAGCCCCAGCATTTT. It codes for CASSVGDRTNQPQHF.